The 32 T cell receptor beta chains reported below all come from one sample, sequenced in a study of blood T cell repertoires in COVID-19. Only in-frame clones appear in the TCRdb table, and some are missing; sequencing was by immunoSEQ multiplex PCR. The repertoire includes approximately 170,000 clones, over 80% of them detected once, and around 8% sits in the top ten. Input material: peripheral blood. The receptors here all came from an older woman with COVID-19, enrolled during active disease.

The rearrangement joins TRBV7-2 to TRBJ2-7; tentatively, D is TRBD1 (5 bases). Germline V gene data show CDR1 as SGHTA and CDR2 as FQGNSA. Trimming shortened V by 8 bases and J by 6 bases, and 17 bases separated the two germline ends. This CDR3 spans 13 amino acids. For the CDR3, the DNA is TGTGCCAGCGGAACACAGGCCCCTCTCGAGCAGTACTTC. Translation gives CASGTQAPLEQYF.

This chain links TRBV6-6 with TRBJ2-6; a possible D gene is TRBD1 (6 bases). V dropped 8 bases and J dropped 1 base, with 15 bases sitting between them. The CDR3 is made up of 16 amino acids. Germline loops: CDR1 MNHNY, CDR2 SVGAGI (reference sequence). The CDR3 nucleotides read TGTGCCAGCGACCGTCGACAGGTTTCTGGGGCCAACGTCCTGACTTTC. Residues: CASDRRQVSGANVLTF.

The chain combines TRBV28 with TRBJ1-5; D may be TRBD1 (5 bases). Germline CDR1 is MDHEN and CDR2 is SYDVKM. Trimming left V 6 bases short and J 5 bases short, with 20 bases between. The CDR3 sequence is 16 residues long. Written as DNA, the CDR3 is TGTGCCAGCAGCCGTGCGGGAGGGGCCCGCGATCAGCCCCAGCATTTT. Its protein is CASSRAGGARDQPQHF.

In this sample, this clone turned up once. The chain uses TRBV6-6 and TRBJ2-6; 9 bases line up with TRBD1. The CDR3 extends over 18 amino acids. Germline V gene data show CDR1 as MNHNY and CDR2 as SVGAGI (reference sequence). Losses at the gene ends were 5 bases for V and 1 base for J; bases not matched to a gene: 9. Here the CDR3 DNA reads TGTGCCAGCAGTCGAACCGGGACAGGGCAGTCTGGGGCCAACGTCCTGACTTTC. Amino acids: CASSRTGTGQSGANVLTF.

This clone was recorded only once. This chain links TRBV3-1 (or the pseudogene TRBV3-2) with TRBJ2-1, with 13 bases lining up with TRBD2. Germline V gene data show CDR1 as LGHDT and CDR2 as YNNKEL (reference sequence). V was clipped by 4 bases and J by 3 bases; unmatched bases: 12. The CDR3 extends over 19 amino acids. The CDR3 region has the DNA TGTGCCAGCAGCCGCTGGACTAGCGGGAGACCTATCAACTACAATGAGCAGTTCTTC. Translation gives CASSRWTSGRPINYNEQFF.

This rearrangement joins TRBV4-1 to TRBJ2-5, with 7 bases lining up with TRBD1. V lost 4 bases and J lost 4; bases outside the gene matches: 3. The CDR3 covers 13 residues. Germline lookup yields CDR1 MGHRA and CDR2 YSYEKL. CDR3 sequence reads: CASSRNRGETQYF. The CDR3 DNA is TGCGCCAGCAGCCGGAACAGGGGAGAGACCCAGTACTTC.

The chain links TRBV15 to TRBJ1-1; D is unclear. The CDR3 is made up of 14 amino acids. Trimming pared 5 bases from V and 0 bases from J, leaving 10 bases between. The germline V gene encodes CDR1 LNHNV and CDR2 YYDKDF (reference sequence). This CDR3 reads CATSREVMNTEAFF. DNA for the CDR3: TGTGCCACCAGCCGGGAGGTCATGAACACTGAAGCTTTCTTT.

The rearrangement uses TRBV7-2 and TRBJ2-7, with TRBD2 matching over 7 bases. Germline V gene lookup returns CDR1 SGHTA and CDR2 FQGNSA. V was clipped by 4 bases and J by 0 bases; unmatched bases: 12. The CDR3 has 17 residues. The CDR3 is CASSSREERESSYEQYF. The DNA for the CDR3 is TGTGCCAGCAGCTCCCGGGAAGAGCGGGAAAGCTCCTACGAGCAGTACTTC.

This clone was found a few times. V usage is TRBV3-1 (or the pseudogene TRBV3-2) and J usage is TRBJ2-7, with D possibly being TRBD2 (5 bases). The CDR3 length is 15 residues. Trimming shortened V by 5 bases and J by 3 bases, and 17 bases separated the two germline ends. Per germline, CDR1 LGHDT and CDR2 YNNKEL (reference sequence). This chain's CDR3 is CASSWRAQPLYEQYF. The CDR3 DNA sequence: TGTGCCAGCAGCTGGCGGGCCCAGCCACTCTACGAGCAGTACTTC.

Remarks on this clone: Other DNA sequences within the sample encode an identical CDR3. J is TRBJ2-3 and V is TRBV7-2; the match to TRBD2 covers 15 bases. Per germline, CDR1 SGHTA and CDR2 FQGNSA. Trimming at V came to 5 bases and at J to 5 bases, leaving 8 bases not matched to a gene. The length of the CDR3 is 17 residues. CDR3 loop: CASSPPGLAGGRDTQYF. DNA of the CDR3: TGTGCCAGCAGCCCCCCGGGACTAGCGGGAGGCCGAGATACGCAGTATTTT.

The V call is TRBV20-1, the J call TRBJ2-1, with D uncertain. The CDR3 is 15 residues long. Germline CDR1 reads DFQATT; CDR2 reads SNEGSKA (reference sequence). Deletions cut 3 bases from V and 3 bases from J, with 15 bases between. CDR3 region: CSASRVDLSYNEQFF. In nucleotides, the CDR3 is TGCAGTGCTAGTCGGGTGGATCTAAGCTACAATGAGCAGTTCTTC.

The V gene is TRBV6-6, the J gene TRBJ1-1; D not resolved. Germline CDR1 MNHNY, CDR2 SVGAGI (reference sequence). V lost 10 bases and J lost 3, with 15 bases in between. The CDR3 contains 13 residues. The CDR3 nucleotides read TGTGCCACCCGACGAGGGAGCGACACTGAAGCTTTCTTT. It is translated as CATRRGSDTEAFF.

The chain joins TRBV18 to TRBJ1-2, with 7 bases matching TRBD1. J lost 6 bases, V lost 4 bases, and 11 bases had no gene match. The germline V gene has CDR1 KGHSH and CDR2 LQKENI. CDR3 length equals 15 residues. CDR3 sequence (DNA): TGTGCCAGCTCACGTACAGGGGACGCGGTTGATGGCTACACCTTC. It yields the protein CASSRTGDAVDGYTF.

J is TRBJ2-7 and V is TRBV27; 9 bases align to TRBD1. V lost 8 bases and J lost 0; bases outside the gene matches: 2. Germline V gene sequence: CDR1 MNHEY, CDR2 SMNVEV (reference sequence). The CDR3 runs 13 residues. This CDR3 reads CASRTGASYEQYF. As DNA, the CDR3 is TGTGCCAGCCGGACAGGGGCCTCCTACGAGCAGTACTTC.

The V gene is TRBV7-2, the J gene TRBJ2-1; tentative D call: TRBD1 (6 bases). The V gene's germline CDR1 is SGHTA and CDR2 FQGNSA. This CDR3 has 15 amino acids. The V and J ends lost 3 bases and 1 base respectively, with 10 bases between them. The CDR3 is CASSLTGSSYNEQFF. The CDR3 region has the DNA TGTGCCAGCAGCTTGACAGGATCATCCTACAATGAGCAGTTCTTC.

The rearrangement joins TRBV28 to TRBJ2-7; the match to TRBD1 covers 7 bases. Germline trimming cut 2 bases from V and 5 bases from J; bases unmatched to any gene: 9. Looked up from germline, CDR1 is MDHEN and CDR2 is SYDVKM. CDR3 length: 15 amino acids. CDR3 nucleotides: TGTGCCAGCAGTTTAAGAGGGGGCGCGATCGACGAGCAGTACTTC. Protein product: CASSLRGGAIDEQYF.

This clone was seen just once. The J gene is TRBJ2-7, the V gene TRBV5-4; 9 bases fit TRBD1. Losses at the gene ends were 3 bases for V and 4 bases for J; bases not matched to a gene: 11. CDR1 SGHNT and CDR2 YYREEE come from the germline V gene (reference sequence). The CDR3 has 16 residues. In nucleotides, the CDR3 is TGTGCCAGCAGCTCTCCTACCGGGACAGGGAGGTACGAGCAGTACTTC. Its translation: CASSSPTGTGRYEQYF.

CDR3 DNA: TGCGCCAGCAGCTCCACTAGCGGTGGAGAGACCCAGTACTTC. It specifies CASSSTSGGETQYF. This chain connects TRBV5-1 to TRBJ2-5, with 8 bases aligning to TRBD2. CDR1 is SGHRS and CDR2 is YFSETQ in the germline V gene. The CDR3 length is 14 residues. V trimming: 3 bases; J trimming: 4 bases; junction bases outside the gene matches: 5.

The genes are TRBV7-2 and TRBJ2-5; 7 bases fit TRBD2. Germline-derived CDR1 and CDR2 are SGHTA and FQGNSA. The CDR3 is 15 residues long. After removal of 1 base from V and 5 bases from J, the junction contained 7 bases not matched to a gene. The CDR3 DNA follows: TGTGCCAGCAGCTTAGTGGCTAGCGGATACGAGACCCAGTACTTC. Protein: CASSLVASGYETQYF.

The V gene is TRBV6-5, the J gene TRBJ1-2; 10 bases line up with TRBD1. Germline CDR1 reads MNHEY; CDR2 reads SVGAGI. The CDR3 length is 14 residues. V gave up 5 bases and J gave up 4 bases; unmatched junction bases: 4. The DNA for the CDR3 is TGTGCCAGCAGTCCGGACAGGGGGGTCTATGGCTACACCTTC. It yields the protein CASSPDRGVYGYTF.

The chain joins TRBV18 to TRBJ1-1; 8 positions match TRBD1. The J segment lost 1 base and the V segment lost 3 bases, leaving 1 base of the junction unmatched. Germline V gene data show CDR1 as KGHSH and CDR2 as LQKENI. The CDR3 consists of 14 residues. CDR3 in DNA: TGTGCCAGCTCACCCGGACAGGGGAACACTGAAGCTTTCTTT. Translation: CASSPGQGNTEAFF.

The DNA for the CDR3 is TGTGCCAGCTCAAGAGGGCGGGAGACCCAGTACTTC. Protein product: CASSRGRETQYF. This chain links TRBV18 with TRBJ2-5; D possibly corresponds to TRBD2 (5 bases). The CDR3 is 12 residues long. Germline CDR1 reads KGHSH; CDR2 reads LQKENI. V was clipped by 5 bases and J by 5 bases, with 9 bases between them. The full variable domain, completed using reference TRBV18 and TRBJ2-5, is NAGVMQNPRHLVRRRGQEARLRCSPMKGHSHVYWYRQLPEEGLKFMVYLQKENIIDESGMPKERFSAEFPKEGPSILRIQQVVRGDSAAYFCASSRGRETQYFGPGTRLLVL.

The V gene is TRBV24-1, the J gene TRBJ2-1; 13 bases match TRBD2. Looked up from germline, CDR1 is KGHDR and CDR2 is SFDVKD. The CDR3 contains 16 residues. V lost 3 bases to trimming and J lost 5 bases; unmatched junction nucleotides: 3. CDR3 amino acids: CATSDELAGGNNEQFF. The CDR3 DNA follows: TGTGCCACCAGTGATGAACTAGCGGGAGGGAACAATGAGCAGTTCTTC.

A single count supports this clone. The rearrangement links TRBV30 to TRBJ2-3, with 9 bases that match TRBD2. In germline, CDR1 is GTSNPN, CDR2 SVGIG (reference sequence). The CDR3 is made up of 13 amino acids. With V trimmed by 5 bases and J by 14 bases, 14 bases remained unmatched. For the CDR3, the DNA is TGTGCCTGGGAAATGGCGGGAGGGCCCTCGTTGTATTTT. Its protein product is CAWEMAGGPSLYF.

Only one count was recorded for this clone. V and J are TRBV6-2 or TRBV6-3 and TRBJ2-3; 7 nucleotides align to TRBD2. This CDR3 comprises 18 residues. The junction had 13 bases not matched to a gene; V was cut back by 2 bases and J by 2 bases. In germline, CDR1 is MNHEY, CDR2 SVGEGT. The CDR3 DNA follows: TGTGCCAGCAGTTACGGGGGAGGGAACTATCCCCCCACAGATACGCAGTATTTT. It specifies CASSYGGGNYPPTDTQYF.

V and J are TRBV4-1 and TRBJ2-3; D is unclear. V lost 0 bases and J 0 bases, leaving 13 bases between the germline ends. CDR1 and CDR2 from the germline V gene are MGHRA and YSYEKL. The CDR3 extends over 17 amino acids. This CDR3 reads CASSQESSGLSTDTQYF. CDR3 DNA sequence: TGCGCCAGCAGCCAAGAGTCTAGTGGGTTGAGCACAGATACGCAGTATTTT.

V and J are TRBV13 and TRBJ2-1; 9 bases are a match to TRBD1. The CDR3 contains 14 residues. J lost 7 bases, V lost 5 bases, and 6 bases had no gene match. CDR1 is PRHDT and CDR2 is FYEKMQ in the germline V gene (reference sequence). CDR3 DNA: TGTGCCAGCAGCACCATACAGGGGGCGAATGAGCAGTTCTTC. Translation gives CASSTIQGANEQFF.

Written as DNA, the CDR3 is TGCGCCAGCAGCTTGGCCCCGCAGGATACGCAGTATTTT. This gives the protein CASSLAPQDTQYF. The rearrangement joins TRBV5-1 to TRBJ2-3; no clear D. CDR3 length equals 13 residues. The V gene lost 0 bases and the J gene lost 6 bases, with 8 bases spanning the gap. CDR1 SGHRS and CDR2 YFSETQ come from the germline V gene.

CDR3 residues: CASSLVGVRGANVLTF. In DNA, the CDR3 is TGTGCCAGCAGCCTAGTAGGGGTACGTGGGGCCAACGTCCTGACTTTC. This chain joins TRBV9 and TRBJ2-6, with D possibly TRBD1 on 5 matching bases. The CDR3 is 16 residues long. Per the germline V gene, CDR1 is SGDLS and CDR2 is YYNGEE. V was pared by 4 bases and J by 3 bases, with 14 bases between.

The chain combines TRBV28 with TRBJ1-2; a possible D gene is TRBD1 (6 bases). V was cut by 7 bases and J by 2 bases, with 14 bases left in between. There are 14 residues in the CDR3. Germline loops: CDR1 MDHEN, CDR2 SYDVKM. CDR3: CASTVGQGNYGYTF. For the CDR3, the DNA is TGTGCCAGCACCGTAGGGCAGGGGAACTATGGCTACACCTTC.

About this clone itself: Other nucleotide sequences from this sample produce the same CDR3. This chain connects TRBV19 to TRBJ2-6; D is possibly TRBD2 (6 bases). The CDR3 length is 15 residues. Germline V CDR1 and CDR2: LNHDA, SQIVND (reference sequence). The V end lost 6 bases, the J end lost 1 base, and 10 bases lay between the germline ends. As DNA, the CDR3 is TGTGCCAGTAGAGCTGGGGGGTCTGGGGCCAACGTCCTGACTTTC. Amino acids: CASRAGGSGANVLTF.

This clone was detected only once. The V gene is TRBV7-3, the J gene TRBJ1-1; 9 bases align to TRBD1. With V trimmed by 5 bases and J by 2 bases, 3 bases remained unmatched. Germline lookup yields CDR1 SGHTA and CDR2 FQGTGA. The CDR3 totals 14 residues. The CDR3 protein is CASSLQGANTEAFF. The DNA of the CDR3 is TGTGCCAGCAGCCTACAGGGGGCCAACACTGAAGCTTTCTTT.